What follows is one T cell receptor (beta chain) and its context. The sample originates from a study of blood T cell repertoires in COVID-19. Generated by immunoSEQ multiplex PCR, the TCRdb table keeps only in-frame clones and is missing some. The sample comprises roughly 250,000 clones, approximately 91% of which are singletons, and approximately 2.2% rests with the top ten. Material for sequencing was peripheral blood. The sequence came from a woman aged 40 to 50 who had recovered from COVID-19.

The CDR3 DNA sequence: TGTGCCACCAGCAGAGTCGGACTAGCGCATGATACGCAGTATTTT. Protein sequence: CATSRVGLAHDTQYF. This chain uses TRBV15 with TRBJ2-3; 9 bases line up with TRBD2. CDR1 is LNHNV and CDR2 is YYDKDF in the germline V gene (reference sequence). The CDR3 totals 15 residues. With V trimmed by 1 base and J by 6 bases, 5 bases remained unmatched.